This TCR beta chain comes out of a study of T cell repertoires in cytomegalovirus infection. Across the study: CMV infection and matching HLA type were both indicated by public TCR beta signatures.

V lost 7 bases, J lost 5 bases, and 5 bases stayed unmatched. This CDR3 spans 13 amino acids. The germline V gene encodes CDR1 SQVTM and CDR2 ANQGSEA. This clonotype showed up just a few times. Antigen specificity is unknown. TCRdb reprocessed the reads via MiXCR and lists one record per CDR3 protein. The data contain 400,000 to 550,000 distinct CDR3 sequences, around 10% of them singletons. Whole-study results and caveats: Identification of carriers of CMV plus the relevant HLA was achieved through cumulative public TCR beta family frequency. HLA-C-restricted CMV-specific TCR beta clonotypes were dominant in the ex vivo response.

This chain uses TRBV29-1 with TRBJ2-3; 11 bases line up with TRBD1. Sequencing used PBMCs. The origin of this receptor is a human donor in good health (CMV status not recorded). Some clones in this sample may be carry-over from other donors' samples. The CDR3 DNA follows: TGCAGCGGGACAGGGGGCAGGGGAGATACGCAGTATTTT. Translation gives CSGTGGRGDTQYF.